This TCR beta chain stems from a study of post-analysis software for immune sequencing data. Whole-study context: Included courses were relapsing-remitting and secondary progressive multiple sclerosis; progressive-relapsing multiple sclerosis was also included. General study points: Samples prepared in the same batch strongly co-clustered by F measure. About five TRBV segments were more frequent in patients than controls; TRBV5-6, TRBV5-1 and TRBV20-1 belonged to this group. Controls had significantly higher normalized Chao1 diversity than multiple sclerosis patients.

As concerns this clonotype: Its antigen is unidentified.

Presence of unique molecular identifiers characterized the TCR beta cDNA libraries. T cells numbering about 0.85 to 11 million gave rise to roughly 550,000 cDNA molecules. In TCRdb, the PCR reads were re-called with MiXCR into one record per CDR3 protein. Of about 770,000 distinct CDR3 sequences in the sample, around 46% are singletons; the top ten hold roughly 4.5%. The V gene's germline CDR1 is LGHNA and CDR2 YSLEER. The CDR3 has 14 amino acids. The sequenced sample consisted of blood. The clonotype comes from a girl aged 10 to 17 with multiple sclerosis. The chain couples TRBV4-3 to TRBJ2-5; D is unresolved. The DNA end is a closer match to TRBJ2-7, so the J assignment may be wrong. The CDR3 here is CASSQDAGSYEQYF. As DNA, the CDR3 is TGCGCCAGCAGCCAAGATGCCGGGTCGTACGAGCAGTACTTC.